A single sample gave rise to the 21 T cell receptor beta chains below, sequenced in a study of T cells after yellow fever vaccination. TCRdb processed the 5' RACE reads anew with MiXCR; each CDR3 protein has one entry. The sample carries 400,000 or so distinct CDR3 sequences, roughly 12% recorded once. This specimen was PBMCs, taken on the day of the first yellow fever vaccination. All receptors come from a man between 18 and 35 years old who received the YFV17D yellow fever vaccine.

The V call is TRBV6-1, the J call TRBJ2-1; TRBD2 matches at 7 bases. Trimming removed 2 bases from V and 6 bases from J; junction bases left unmatched: 10. Looked up from germline, CDR1 is MNHNS and CDR2 is SASEGT. The CDR3 runs to 16 residues. The CDR3: CASSEQGLPLFNEQFF. CDR3 sequence (DNA): TGTGCCAGCAGTGAACAGGGACTACCGTTATTCAATGAGCAGTTCTTC.

V gene TRBV5-1 combines with J gene TRBJ1-6; 7 bases are shared with TRBD1. J lost 5 bases, V lost 1 base, and 9 bases had no gene match. Germline V gives CDR1 SGHRS, CDR2 YFSETQ. The CDR3 has 17 amino acids. The CDR3 sequence: CASSLTGTDQDNSPLHF. CDR3 coding DNA: TGCGCCAGCAGCTTGACCGGGACAGACCAAGATAATTCACCCCTCCACTTT.

This clonotype was observed a few times. The chain couples TRBV5-1 to TRBJ2-1; the match to TRBD2 covers 9 bases. The CDR3 spans 18 residues. Trimming cost V 3 bases and J 0 bases; bases outside gene matches: 10. Germline V gene sequence: CDR1 SGHRS, CDR2 YFSETQ. The CDR3 reads CASSSDSRLAVSYNEQFF. The CDR3 region has the DNA TGCGCCAGCAGCTCTGACTCTAGACTAGCGGTCTCCTACAATGAGCAGTTCTTC.

This clonotype was found many times. The chain has TRBV5-1 and TRBJ2-2; TRBD2 agrees at 8 bases. V was clipped by 2 bases and J by 2 bases; unmatched bases: 2. Germline loops: CDR1 SGHRS, CDR2 YFSETQ. The CDR3 consists of 15 residues. The chain's CDR3 is CASSLAGVNTGELFF. The CDR3 coding sequence is TGCGCCAGCAGCTTAGCGGGAGTCAACACCGGGGAGCTGTTTTTT.

This clonotype has a handful of counts. J is TRBJ2-1 and V is TRBV6-2 or TRBV6-3, with 8 bases lining up with TRBD1. Germline lookup yields CDR1 MNHEY and CDR2 SVGEGT. The J segment lost 5 bases and the V segment lost 5 bases, leaving 8 bases of the junction unmatched. The CDR3 loop spans 15 amino acids. The CDR3 reads CASSRQGPPNNEQFF. CDR3 sequence (DNA): TGTGCCAGCAGTCGACAGGGGCCGCCTAACAATGAGCAGTTCTTC.

This chain connects TRBV30 to TRBJ2-7; a possible D gene is TRBD1 (5 bases). V was clipped by 4 bases and J by 4 bases, with 11 bases between them. From germline, CDR1 is GTSNPN and CDR2 SVGIG (reference sequence). CDR3 length: 12 residues. The CDR3: CAWNRQPYEQYF. Written as DNA, the CDR3 is TGTGCCTGGAACCGACAGCCGTACGAGCAGTACTTC.

In this sample, this clonotype turned up a few times. The chain recombines TRBV5-4 with TRBJ2-2; TRBD2 matches at 11 bases. Germline assignment: CDR1 SGHNT and CDR2 YYREEE (reference sequence). This CDR3 region has 16 residues. The V segment lost 1 base and the J segment 7 bases; nucleotides outside the gene matches: 6. The CDR3 bases are TGTGCCAGCAGCTTGCCGACTAGCGGGGAGGTCGGGGAGCTGTTTTTT. Protein sequence: CASSLPTSGEVGELFF. Full variable domain (outside the CDR3, taken from reference TRBV5-4 and TRBJ2-2): ETGVTQSPTHLIKTRGQQVTLRCSSQSGHNTVSWYQQALGQGPQFIFQYYREEENGRGNFPPRFSGLQFPNYSSELNVNALELDDSALYLCASSLPTSGEVGELFFGEGSRLTVL.

This clonotype came up many times. The rearrangement links TRBV5-1 to TRBJ2-3, with D possibly being TRBD2 (5 bases). CDR1 is SGHRS, CDR2 YFSETQ, per germline. The V and J ends lost 0 bases and 3 bases respectively, with 11 bases between them. There are 15 residues in the CDR3. The CDR3: CASSLGFAGTDTQYF. CDR3 DNA sequence: TGCGCCAGCAGCTTGGGATTTGCGGGTACAGATACGCAGTATTTT.

This clonotype was detected only a few times. The rearrangement uses TRBV6-2 or TRBV6-3 and TRBJ1-2; 7 nucleotides line up with TRBD1. This CDR3 is built from 13 residues. CDR1 MNHEY and CDR2 SVGEGT come from the germline V gene. The V and J ends lost 8 bases and 0 bases, in that order; junction bases with no gene match: 3. As DNA, the CDR3 is TGTGCCAGCGGACAGGCAGCTAACTATGGCTACACCTTC. This translates into CASGQAANYGYTF.

In its sample, this clonotype was seen a few times. The rearrangement uses TRBV7-9 and TRBJ1-1; 10 bases are a match to TRBD1. Germline CDR1 SEHNR, CDR2 FQNEAQ (reference sequence). The CDR3 runs to 17 residues. V trimming: 5 bases; J trimming: 2 bases; junction bases outside the gene matches: 11. In nucleotides, the CDR3 is TGTGCCAGCAGCACCTTGACAGGGGGCTTGAGAAACACTGAAGCTTTCTTT. It translates to CASSTLTGGLRNTEAFF.

This clonotype was recorded a few times. This chain uses TRBV5-1 with TRBJ2-6; no clear D. V was cut by 1 base and J by 0 bases, with 11 bases left in between. The germline CDR1 and CDR2 sequences are SGHRS and YFSETQ. The CDR3 covers 17 residues. Here the CDR3 DNA reads TGCGCCAGCAGCTTGTCCTCGGGTCGCTCTGGGGCCAACGTCCTGACTTTC. Its protein product is CASSLSSGRSGANVLTF.

This clonotype was seen only a few times. CDR3 sequence reads: CASTGTATYEQFF. Here the CDR3 DNA reads TGTGCCAGCACCGGGACTGCGACGTATGAGCAGTTCTTC. The chain recombines TRBV7-9 with TRBJ2-1, with D maybe TRBD2 (6 bases). Deletions cut 7 bases from V and 8 bases from J, with 15 bases between. CDR3 length: 13 amino acids. Germline CDR1 reads SEHNR; CDR2 reads FQNEAQ (reference sequence).

The CDR3 reads CSASSGGLGHITENTQYF. CDR3 bases: TGCAGTGCTAGCAGTGGTGGGCTGGGACACATTACAGAGAATACGCAGTATTTT. The chain combines TRBV20-1 with TRBJ2-3; D is perhaps TRBD1 (6 bases). Trimming removed 3 bases from V and 7 bases from J, with 29 bases in between. The CDR3 consists of 18 residues. Germline CDR1 is DFQATT and CDR2 is SNEGSKA (reference sequence).

The sample holds a few counts of this clonotype. The chain couples TRBV20-1 to TRBJ1-6; the D gene is possibly TRBD1 (5 bases). V gave up 6 bases and J gave up 4 bases, with 10 bases separating them. Per the germline V gene, CDR1 is DFQATT and CDR2 is SNEGSKA (reference sequence). CDR3 size: 13 residues. In nucleotides, the CDR3 is TGCAGTGCCGGGACCGCGTATAATTCACCCCTCCACTTT. Translation gives CSAGTAYNSPLHF.

This clonotype was found a few times. The CDR3 reads CASSYIGQGADTDTQYF. CDR3 bases: TGTGCCAGCAGTTACATCGGACAGGGGGCCGACACAGATACGCAGTATTTT. This chain joins TRBV6-5 and TRBJ2-3; 11 positions match TRBD1. Germline CDR1 MNHEY, CDR2 SVGAGI. Trimming took 2 bases from V and 2 from J; bases not matched to a gene: 6. This CDR3 comprises 17 residues.

This chain connects TRBV6-5 to TRBJ1-1; TRBD1 might be the D (6 bases). This CDR3 has 13 residues. V gave up 0 bases and J gave up 8 bases, with 10 bases separating them. Germline V gene data show CDR1 as MNHEY and CDR2 as SVGAGI. CDR3 in amino acids: CASSYSPQGEAFF. The CDR3 DNA follows: TGTGCCAGCAGTTACTCCCCACAGGGAGAAGCTTTCTTT.

This chain uses TRBV18 with TRBJ2-7; TRBD2 aligns across 8 bases. This CDR3 is built from 14 residues. The junction had 5 bases not matched to a gene; V was cut back by 4 bases and J by 3 bases. Germline V gene data show CDR1 as KGHSH and CDR2 as LQKENI. The chain's CDR3 is CASSLGLVGYEQYF. Written as DNA, the CDR3 is TGTGCCAGCTCACTGGGACTAGTGGGCTACGAGCAGTACTTC.

The gene calls are TRBV7-2 and TRBJ1-1; TRBD1 might be the D (5 bases). The germline CDR1 and CDR2 sequences are SGHTA and FQGNSA. This CDR3 comprises 12 residues. The V end was cut by 5 bases, the J end by 7 bases, with 11 bases between. CDR3 DNA sequence: TGTGCCAGCAGCCGGAGACAGTTTGAAGCTTTCTTT. Its protein is CASSRRQFEAFF.

The chain uses TRBV18 and TRBJ2-7; D unresolved. The V gene lost 3 bases and the J gene lost 3 bases, with 9 bases spanning the gap. The V gene's germline CDR1 is KGHSH and CDR2 LQKENI. The length of the CDR3 is 13 residues. CDR3 amino acids: CASSPLVSYEQYF. CDR3 bases: TGTGCCAGCTCACCCCTCGTCAGCTACGAGCAGTACTTC.

Ten or more counts support this clonotype. The V call is TRBV20-1, the J call TRBJ2-2, with 9 bases matching TRBD1. Per the germline V gene, CDR1 is DFQATT and CDR2 is SNEGSKA (reference sequence). J lost 1 base, V lost 0 bases, and 3 bases had no gene match. The CDR3 loop spans 16 amino acids. The CDR3, as DNA: TGCAGTGCTAGAGATCGGACAGGGGTGAACACCGGGGAGCTGTTTTTT. Protein: CSARDRTGVNTGELFF.

The chain recombines TRBV7-2 with TRBJ1-2; D perhaps matches TRBD1 (6 bases). The CDR3 spans 15 residues. The germline gives CDR1 SGHTA, CDR2 FQGNSA. V gave up 0 bases and J gave up 3 bases, with 11 bases separating them. Written as DNA, the CDR3 is TGTGCCAGCAGCTTAGCCACAGGGAGGGACTATGGCTACACCTTC. Translated: CASSLATGRDYGYTF.